These T cell receptor beta chains were read from a single sample in a study of technical replicates of blood from a handful of donors. Data came from immunoSEQ multiplex PCR; TCRdb stores just in-frame clones and leaves some out. The sample shows around 81,000 clones, around 95% of them seen only once. Sample: T cells isolated from PBMCs. The receptors stem from a human donor in good health. Each CDR3 is given with its conserved first and last residue. Fields, in order: D gene, V gene, J gene, clone size, CDR3 DNA, CDR3 protein. D genes are given only for firm matches. Rows may omit the clone size; those that give it use once, few, many or a size class.

.	TRBV7-2	TRBJ2-7	.	TGTGCCAGCAGTAAAAATCTAGCGCGCGAGCAGTACTTC	CASSKNLAREQYF
TRBD1	TRBV27	TRBJ1-4	.	TGTGCCAGCAGTCCGAGGGACAGGGGGATATCTAATGAAAAACTGTTTTTT	CASSPRDRGISNEKLFF
.	TRBV5-1	TRBJ1-1	few	TGCGCCAGCAGCTTGAAGGTCGGGACTGAAGCTTTCTTT	CASSLKVGTEAFF
.	TRBV6-7	TRBJ2-1	.	TGTGCCAGCAGTTACTCGAGCCCTAGCGATAGCTCCTACAATGAGCAGTTCTTC	CASSYSSPSDSSYNEQFF
.	TRBV7-9	TRBJ2-7	.	TGTGCCAGCAGCTTAGCTCAGGGCCCCTACGAGCAGTACTTC	CASSLAQGPYEQYF
TRBD1	TRBV19	TRBJ2-1	.	TGTGCCAGTAGTAAGGACAGGGCCTCCTACAATGAGCAGTTCTTC	CASSKDRASYNEQFF
.	TRBV6-5	TRBJ1-2	.	TGTGCCAGCAGCTACTGGGCAGGGGGCTACACCTTC	CASSYWAGGYTF
TRBD2	TRBV27	TRBJ2-3	.	TGTGCCAGCAGTCCCAGGCGGCGGGAGATTACAGATACGCAGTATTTT	CASSPRRREITDTQYF
TRBD1	TRBV6-6	TRBJ1-1	.	TGTGCCAGCCTCCTTTCGGGACAGCTGAACACTGAAGCTTTCTTT	CASLLSGQLNTEAFF
.	TRBV6-1	TRBJ2-2	.	TGTGCCAGCATTCTAGTAGGTACCGGGGAGCTGTTTTTT	CASILVGTGELFF
TRBD1	TRBV4-3	TRBJ1-1	few	TGCGCCAGCAGCCTAAGGGCTCCGGGACAGGTGTTTAACACTGAAGCTTTCTTT	CASSLRAPGQVFNTEAFF
TRBD2	TRBV27	TRBJ2-3	once	TGTGCCAGCAGTTTCGGGGCTAGCGGTTCTCCCGATACGCAGTATTTT	CASSFGASGSPDTQYF
TRBD2	TRBV5-6	TRBJ2-2	.	TGTGCCAGCAGCTTGGAACTAGCGGGAGTTCTGGGGGAGCTGTTTTTT	CASSLELAGVLGELFF
.	TRBV27	TRBJ2-7	.	TGTGCCAGCAGTTTGGGGCATCAAACAATCTACGAGCAGTACTTC	CASSLGHQTIYEQYF
.	TRBV10-1	TRBJ2-1	.	TGCGCCAGCAGGCTGGAGCAGGGACAATTTCTCTATGAGCAGTTCTTC	CASRLEQGQFLYEQFF
TRBD2	TRBV7-3	TRBJ2-2	.	TGTGCCAGCAGCCTCGGACTAGCGGGAGCGTCCGGGGAGCTGTTTTTT	CASSLGLAGASGELFF
.	TRBV5-1	TRBJ1-1	.	TGCGCCAGCAAAGGACAGAACACTGAAGCTTTCTTT	CASKGQNTEAFF
TRBD1	TRBV28	TRBJ1-5	.	TGTGCCAGCAGTCACCCGGGACAGGGGTTATCGGGTAATCAGCCCCAGCATTTT	CASSHPGQGLSGNQPQHF
.	TRBV7-6	TRBJ2-7	once	TGTGCCAGCAGCTTAGTTGGAGGGAGGATCCACGAGCAGTACTTC	CASSLVGGRIHEQYF
.	TRBV10-3	TRBJ2-2	.	TGTGCCATCCAGGAGGACGCCACCGGGGAGCTGTTTTTT	CAIQEDATGELFF
.	TRBV19	TRBJ2-5	once	TGTGCCAGTAGTATCGGGCTGGGGGGTCAGACCCAGTACTTC	CASSIGLGGQTQYF
.	TRBV7-3	TRBJ1-2	.	TGTGCCAGCAGCCTCGGGGCCGACAGGATCTATGGCTACACCTTC	CASSLGADRIYGYTF
.	TRBV4-1	TRBJ1-1	.	TGCGCCAGCAGCCGACAAGCGGTAGCTACTGAAGCTTTCTTT	CASSRQAVATEAFF
.	TRBV18	TRBJ2-7	.	TGTGCCAGCTCACTTTCAGGGGCGGCGGAGCAGTACTTC	CASSLSGAAEQYF
.	TRBV4-2	TRBJ2-1	.	TGTGCCAGCAGCCCTTTGGAGGGCCTTAATAGTGAGCAGTTCTTC	CASSPLEGLNSEQFF
TRBD1	TRBV6-1	TRBJ1-1	.	TGTGCCAGCAGCACAGGGGGCTCAACTGAAGCTTTCTTT	CASSTGGSTEAFF
.	TRBV4-2	TRBJ1-4	.	TGTGCCAGCAGCCAGGTGAATGTCCGGGAAAAACTGTTTTTT	CASSQVNVREKLFF
.	TRBV18	TRBJ2-7	many	TGTGCCAGCTCACCAAGCCTATTTGACAGGAGTCCCTACGAGCAGTACTTC	CASSPSLFDRSPYEQYF
.	TRBV7-3	TRBJ2-7	.	TGTGCCAGCAGCCCAGCTAGTTTCCCCTACGAGCAGTACTTC	CASSPASFPYEQYF
.	TRBV4-3	TRBJ2-3	.	TGCGCCAGCAGCCCGTCAGGGTCAGATACGCAGTATTTT	CASSPSGSDTQYF
.	TRBV6-1	TRBJ2-3	.	TGTGCCAGCAGTGAAGCGCCGGCAGGTAGCACAGATACGCAGTATTTT	CASSEAPAGSTDTQYF
TRBD1	TRBV30	TRBJ1-1	.	TGTGCCTCCGAGACAGGGGCTGAAGCTTTCTTT	CASETGAEAFF
.	TRBV15	TRBJ2-7	.	TGTGCCACCAGCAGGGATGGAAACAGGCTAGTCGAGCAGTACTTC	CATSRDGNRLVEQYF
TRBD1	TRBV5-1	TRBJ1-1	.	TGCGCCAGCAGCCGCTTAACGACAGGGATGAACACTGAAGCTTTCTTT	CASSRLTTGMNTEAFF
TRBD2	TRBV5-4	TRBJ2-2	.	TGTGCCAGCAGCATAGGACTAGCGGGAGGGCGGCGGGACGGGGAGCTGTTTTTT	CASSIGLAGGRRDGELFF
TRBD1	TRBV11-2	TRBJ1-2	.	TGTGCCAGCAGCTTAGATCCGAGGGGGCTTTCCTATGGCTACACCTTC	CASSLDPRGLSYGYTF
.	TRBV2	TRBJ1-1	.	TGTGCCAGCAGTGAGGCCGATATGAACACTGAAGCTTTCTTT	CASSEADMNTEAFF
.	TRBV21-1	TRBJ1-1	.	TGTGCCAGCAGCAAAGATCTCGGGGTAGCTTTCTTT	CASSKDLGVAFF
.	TRBV6-5	TRBJ2-1	.	TGTGCCAGCAGTTACCTCGGTAGCTCCTACAATGAGCAGTTCTTC	CASSYLGSSYNEQFF
TRBD1	TRBV19	TRBJ1-1	.	TGTGCCACCCAAGTGGACCAGGGGGCGAACACTGAAGCTTTCTTT	CATQVDQGANTEAFF
.	TRBV2	TRBJ1-4	.	TGTGCCACCACAGGGTCGAAAGAAAAACTGTTTTTT	CATTGSKEKLFF
TRBD1	TRBV4-1	TRBJ1-3	.	TGCGCCAGCAGCCAATCGGGACAGAACTCTGGAAACACCATATATTTT	CASSQSGQNSGNTIYF
.	TRBV27	TRBJ2-3	once	TGTGCCAGCAGTTTTGTAGTGACAGATACGCAGTATTTT	CASSFVVTDTQYF
TRBD2	TRBV5-8	TRBJ2-1	.	TGTGCCAGCAGCTTGGATCTAGCGGGAGAAGTGTCCGATGAGCAGTTCTTC	CASSLDLAGEVSDEQFF
.	TRBV27	TRBJ1-2	.	TGTGCCAGCAGTTTATCGGCAGGGACAAACTATGGCTACACCTTC	CASSLSAGTNYGYTF
TRBD1	TRBV7-3	TRBJ1-2	.	TGTGCCAGCAGCTATTCGACAGGGGGCGATGGCTACACCTTC	CASSYSTGGDGYTF
.	TRBV5-1	TRBJ2-5	.	TGCGCCAGCAGCCGTAACCAAGAGACCCAGTACTTC	CASSRNQETQYF
.	TRBV5-5	TRBJ2-1	.	TGTGCCAGCAGCCCCTTTTGGCAGGGGAAGGATGAGCAGTTCTTC	CASSPFWQGKDEQFF
TRBD1	TRBV9	TRBJ1-1	.	TGTGCCAGCAGCGTAAACCTGAACAGGGGATTAAATAGTGAAGCTTTCTTT	CASSVNLNRGLNSEAFF
TRBD2	TRBV10-3	TRBJ2-3	.	TGTGCCATCAGTGAGTCGAAAAGGACTAGCGGGAGAACGGATACGCAGTATTTT	CAISESKRTSGRTDTQYF
.	TRBV30	TRBJ2-7	once	TGTGCCTGGAGTGACAGGGCCTACGAGCAGTACTTC	CAWSDRAYEQYF
TRBD2	TRBV28	TRBJ2-7	.	TGTGCCAGCAACTCACTAGCGGGAGCCTACGAGCAGTACTTC	CASNSLAGAYEQYF
.	TRBV28	TRBJ1-1	.	TGTGCCAGCAGTCTCATACTCGGGGGGGACACTGAAGCTTTCTTT	CASSLILGGDTEAFF
.	TRBV28	TRBJ1-2	.	TGTGCCAGCAGTTTTCAATCTTGGCCTGGCTACACCTTC	CASSFQSWPGYTF
.	TRBV4-1	TRBJ2-4	.	TGCGCCAGCAGCCGGGGCCATAAAAACATTCAGTACTTC	CASSRGHKNIQYF